The T cell receptor beta chain described here comes from a study of T cell responses to AZD1222 COVID-19 vaccine. As to this clone: Its antigen is unidentified.

Points from the study as a whole: CD4 TCRs covered the whole spike, strongest at regions 160-218 and 743-854.

TCRdb keeps only in-frame clones here, not all; method: immunoSEQ multiplex PCR. The sample lists around 120,000 clones; 70% to 90% were seen once. From germline, CDR1 is SGHNT and CDR2 YYREEE (reference sequence). CDR3 length: 11 amino acids. Trimming took 2 bases from V and 2 from J, leaving 1 base between them. The TCR was taken from an adult who received the AZD1222 COVID-19 vaccine. The sequences come from peripheral blood, collected 28 days after the second AZD1222 dose. The chain uses TRBV5-4 and TRBJ1-1; no firm D call. The CDR3 bases are TGTGCCAGCAGCTTCAACACTGAAGCTTTCTTT. Its translation is CASSFNTEAFF.